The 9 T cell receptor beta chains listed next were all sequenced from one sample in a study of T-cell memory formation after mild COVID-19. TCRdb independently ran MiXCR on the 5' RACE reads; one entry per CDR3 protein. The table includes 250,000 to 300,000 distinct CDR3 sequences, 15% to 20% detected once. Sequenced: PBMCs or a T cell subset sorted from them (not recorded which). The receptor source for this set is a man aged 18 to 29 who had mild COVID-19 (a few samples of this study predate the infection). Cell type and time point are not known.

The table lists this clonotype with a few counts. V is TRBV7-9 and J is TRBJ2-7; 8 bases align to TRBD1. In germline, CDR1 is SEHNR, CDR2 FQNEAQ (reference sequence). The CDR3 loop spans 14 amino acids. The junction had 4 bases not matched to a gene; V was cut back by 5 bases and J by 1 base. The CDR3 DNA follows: TGTGCCAGCAGCCCCCGACAGGGGTCCTACGAGCAGTACTTC. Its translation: CASSPRQGSYEQYF.

CDR3 protein: CASSTTGTGLRQYV. CDR3 in DNA: TGTGCCAGCAGCACCACCGGGACAGGGCTAAGGCAGTACGTC. The V gene is TRBV7-2, the J gene TRBJ2-7, with TRBD1 identical over 9 bases. Germline V gene sequence: CDR1 SGHTA, CDR2 FQGNSA. The CDR3 totals 14 residues. Unmatched junction bases numbered 11, after V lost 5 bases and J lost 9 bases.

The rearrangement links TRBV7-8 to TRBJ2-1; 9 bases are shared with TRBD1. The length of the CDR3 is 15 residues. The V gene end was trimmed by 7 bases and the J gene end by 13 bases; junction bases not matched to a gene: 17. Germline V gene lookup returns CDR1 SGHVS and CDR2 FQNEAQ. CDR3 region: CASTKTGGAFAQQFF. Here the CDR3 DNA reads TGTGCCAGCACCAAAACAGGGGGCGCTTTTGCCCAACAGTTCTTC.

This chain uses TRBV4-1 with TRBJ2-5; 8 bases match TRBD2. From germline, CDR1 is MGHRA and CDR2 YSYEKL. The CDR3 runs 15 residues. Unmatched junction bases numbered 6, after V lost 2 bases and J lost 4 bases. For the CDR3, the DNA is TGCGCCAGCAGCCAACTCGGACTAGCCCTAGAGACCCAGTACTTC. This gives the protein CASSQLGLALETQYF.

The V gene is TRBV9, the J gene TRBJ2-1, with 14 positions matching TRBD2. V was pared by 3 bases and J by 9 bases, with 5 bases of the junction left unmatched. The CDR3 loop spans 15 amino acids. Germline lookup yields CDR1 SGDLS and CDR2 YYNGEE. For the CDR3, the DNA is TGTGCCAGCAGCGCCGGACTAGCGGGGGGAGTTGAGCAGTTCTTC. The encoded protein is CASSAGLAGGVEQFF.

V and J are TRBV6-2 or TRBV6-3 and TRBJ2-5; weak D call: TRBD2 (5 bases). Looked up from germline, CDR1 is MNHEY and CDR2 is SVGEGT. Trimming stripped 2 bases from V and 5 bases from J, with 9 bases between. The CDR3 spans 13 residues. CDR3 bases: TGTGCCAGCAGTTACAGCGGATCTGAGACCCAGTACTTC. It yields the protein CASSYSGSETQYF.

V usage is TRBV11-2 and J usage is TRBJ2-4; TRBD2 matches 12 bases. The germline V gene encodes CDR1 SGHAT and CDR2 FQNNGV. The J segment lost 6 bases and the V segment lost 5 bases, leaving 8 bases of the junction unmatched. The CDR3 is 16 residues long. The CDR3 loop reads CASSKTSGRFRNIQYF. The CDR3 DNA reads TGTGCCAGCAGCAAGACTAGCGGGAGATTTCGAAACATTCAGTACTTC. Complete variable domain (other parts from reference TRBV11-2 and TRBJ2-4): EAGVAQSPRYKIIEKRQSVAFWCNPISGHATLYWYQQILGQGPKLLIQFQNNGVVDDSQLPKDRFSAERLKGVDSTLKIQPAKLEDSAVYLCASSKTSGRFRNIQYFGAGTRLSVL.

The CDR3 here is CASSTRQGDYEQYV. The CDR3 nucleotides read TGTGCCAGCAGCACGAGACAGGGTGACTACGAGCAGTACGTC. V is TRBV11-2 and J is TRBJ2-7; 7 bases line up with TRBD1. The CDR3 consists of 14 residues. J lost 3 bases, V lost 5 bases, and 7 bases had no gene match. Germline V gene lookup returns CDR1 SGHAT and CDR2 FQNNGV.

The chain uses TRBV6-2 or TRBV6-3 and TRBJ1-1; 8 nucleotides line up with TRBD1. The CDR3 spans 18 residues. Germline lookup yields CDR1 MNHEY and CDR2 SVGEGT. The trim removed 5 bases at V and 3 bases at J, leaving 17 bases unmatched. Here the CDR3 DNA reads TGTGCCAGCAGTCCCCCCGACAGGGGAAGGTATTGGGACACTGAAGCTTTCTTT. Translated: CASSPPDRGRYWDTEAFF.